The clone carrying this T cell receptor (beta chain) was detected ten times or more. Its antigen is not known. The source of the sample is a study of neurological immune-mediated disorders. Study-wide results and caveats: Levels of TCR clonal expansion peaked in HTLV-1-associated myelopathy and reached their lowest in multiple sclerosis, under those of healthy controls. TCR-beta repertoires seemed private in all groups, with no expanded CDR3 amino acid sequences shared.

Synthesis of cDNA was carried out by template-switch 5'RACE. The reaction used 10-nucleotide random UMIs. TCRdb redid the calling of the 5' RACE reads with MiXCR, one entry per CDR3 protein. The table lists about 16,000 distinct CDR3 sequences, 20% to 25% of them singletons, with 23% in the top ten. The unsorted libraries were produced from 2 million PBMCs held at -80 C. The CDR3 runs to 14 residues. V gave up 3 bases and J gave up 3 bases, with 12 bases separating them. CDR1 SGHTA and CDR2 FQGNSA come from the germline V gene. The receptor was derived from a man aged 50 to 59 in good health. V is TRBV7-2 and J is TRBJ2-7, with D maybe TRBD2 (5 bases). Material: PBMCs. The CDR3 is CASSFLGKFYEQYF. The CDR3 region has the DNA TGTGCCAGCAGCTTTCTCGGGAAGTTCTACGAGCAGTACTTC.